Sequencing of this T cell receptor beta chain was carried out in a study of Ad26.COV2.S vaccination and SARS-CoV-2 variants. Study-wide context: Participant was drawn from the COV1001 Ad26.COV2.S trial arm.

The treatment was: around 19 received Ad26.COV2.S at low or high dose, single or two shots; several received placebo; per-sample allocation not given. Specimen acquisition occurred on day 63 following the initial vaccine or placebo injection. Clones were sequenced by immunoSEQ multiplex PCR, and TCRdb holds only the in-frame ones, with some missing. The sample yields hundreds of thousands of clones, more than 75% seen once. V was cut by 1 base and J by 1 base, with 1 base left in between. CDR3 length: 11 amino acids. Germline CDR1 is GTSNPN and CDR2 is SVGIG (reference sequence). The sequenced sample was peripheral blood, obtained in a trial of Ad26.COV2.S vaccine versus placebo. This TCR was recovered from a person between 18 and 59 years old who received the Ad26.COV2.S COVID-19 vaccine or a placebo. V usage is TRBV30 and J usage is TRBJ1-2; D not certain. The CDR3: CAWSGNYGYTF. CDR3 sequence (DNA): TGTGCCTGGAGTGGTAACTATGGCTACACCTTC.